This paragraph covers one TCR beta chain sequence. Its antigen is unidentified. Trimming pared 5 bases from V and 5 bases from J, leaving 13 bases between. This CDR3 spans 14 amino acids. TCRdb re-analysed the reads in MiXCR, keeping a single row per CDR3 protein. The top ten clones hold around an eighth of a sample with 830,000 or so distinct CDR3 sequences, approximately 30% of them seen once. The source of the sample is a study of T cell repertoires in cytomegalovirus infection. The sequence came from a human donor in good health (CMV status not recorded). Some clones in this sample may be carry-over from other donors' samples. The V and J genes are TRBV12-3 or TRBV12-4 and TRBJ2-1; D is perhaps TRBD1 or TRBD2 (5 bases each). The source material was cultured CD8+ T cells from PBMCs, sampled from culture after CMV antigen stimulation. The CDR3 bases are TGTGCCAGCAGTCGTACCGGGGCCGACAATGAGCAGTTCTTC. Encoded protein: CASSRTGADNEQFF.